A selection of T cell receptor beta chains follows, all from one sample in a study of cytomegalovirus exposure and HLA in healthy donors. The data were produced by immunoSEQ multiplex PCR, yet TCRdb's version contains in-frame clones alone and is incomplete. The sample records 140,000 to 150,000 clones, approximately 73% being singletons. Sequenced material: PBMCs. These receptors all come from a young woman in good health and CMV-seronegative. CDR3s include the opening cysteine and the closing phenylalanine or tryptophan.

j_call	v_call	cdr3_aa
TRBJ1-5	TRBV2	CASSTGTVVSSNQPQHF
TRBJ2-5	TRBV5-8	CASSRDRERETQYF
TRBJ1-1	TRBV4-3	CASSQAGEAFF
TRBJ1-2	TRBV4-3	CASSQAPGQNFYGYTF
TRBJ2-5	TRBV7-9	CASSSYRAGETQYF
TRBJ1-1	TRBV29-1	CSVQTGGSTEAFF
TRBJ1-1	TRBV5-1	CASSGDGMNTEAFF
TRBJ1-2	TRBV5-1	CASSLSRPYGYTF
TRBJ1-5	TRBV5-1	CASSTGTGSNQPQHF
TRBJ2-7	TRBV7-6	CASSLGGWEGTYEQYF
TRBJ1-4	TRBV10-2	CASTGDNEKLFF
TRBJ1-2	TRBV28	CASSPRPDYGYTF
TRBJ1-3	TRBV2	CASSEEGAGGGNTIYF
TRBJ2-1	TRBV11-2	CASSFGISYNEQFF
TRBJ2-1	TRBV5-8	CASRQYQGLPGNEQFF
TRBJ1-1	TRBV14	CASSQDFGTNTEAFF
TRBJ2-2	TRBV4-3	CASSQGHSNTGELFF
TRBJ2-4	TRBV6-5	CASSPTSGGLNIQYF
.	TRBV6-5	CASSSVLSPHEQYF
TRBJ2-1	TRBV7-8	CASSGSGYGSYNEQFF
TRBJ1-1	TRBV23-1	CASSQDRGRATEAFF
TRBJ1-1	TRBV30	CAWSESFGEAFF
TRBJ1-2	TRBV19	CASMTGDFSYGYTF
TRBJ1-1	TRBV21-1	CASSKRLGAMNTEAFF
TRBJ1-1	TRBV6-1	CASSAFRGAGRNTEAFF
TRBJ2-4	TRBV2	CASSERAGIAKNSQYF
TRBJ1-2	TRBV7-9	CASSMTTSGYTF
TRBJ2-7	TRBV7-8	CASSGGQLEQYF
TRBJ1-2	TRBV28	CASSRTDYGYTF
TRBJ2-2	TRBV11-2	CASSSGLADHTGELFF
TRBJ2-1	TRBV7-3	CASSLFGGGLNNEQFF
TRBJ2-5	TRBV25-1	CASNEGQGYQETQYF